This TCR beta chain is from a study of identical twins. Only a few counts were recorded for this clonotype. The ends lost 2 bases at V and 8 bases at J; junction bases unmatched: 6. Germline CDR1 reads MNHEY; CDR2 reads SVGAGI. The CDR3 totals 14 residues. TCRdb processed the 5' RACE reads anew with MiXCR; each CDR3 protein has one entry. The repertoire has some 790,000 distinct CDR3 sequences, about 18% of them found once; the top ten carry under 15%. The data also belong to a second study, concerning T cells expressing NK-cell markers. That publication notes: Each of roughly 6 donors carried dominant NKG2C+ clonotypes accounting for about 1.0-7.5% of CD8+ T cells.

Sequences were obtained from PBMCs. This TCR was recovered from a woman between 18 and 30 years old in good health. The V call is TRBV6-5, the J call TRBJ1-2, with 9 positions matching TRBD1. As DNA, the CDR3 is TGTGCCAGCAGTTACGGACAGGGGTTATCGGGCTACACCTTC. Protein product: CASSYGQGLSGYTF.